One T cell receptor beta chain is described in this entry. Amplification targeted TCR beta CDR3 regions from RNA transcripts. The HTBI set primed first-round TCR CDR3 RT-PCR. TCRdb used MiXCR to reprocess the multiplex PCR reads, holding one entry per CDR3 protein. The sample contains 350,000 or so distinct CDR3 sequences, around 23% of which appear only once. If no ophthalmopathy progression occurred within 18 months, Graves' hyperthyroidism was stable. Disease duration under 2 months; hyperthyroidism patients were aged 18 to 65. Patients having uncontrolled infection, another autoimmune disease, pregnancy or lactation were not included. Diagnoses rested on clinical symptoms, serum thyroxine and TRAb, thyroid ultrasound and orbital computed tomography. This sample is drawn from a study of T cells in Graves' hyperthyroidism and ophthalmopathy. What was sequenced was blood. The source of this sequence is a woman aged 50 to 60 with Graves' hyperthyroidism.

The CDR3 loop is CASSVEASGFYEQYF. CDR3 in DNA: TGTGCCAGCAGCGTAGAAGCCTCGGGGTTTTACGAGCAGTACTTC. This chain uses TRBV9 with TRBJ2-7, with a tentative D call TRBD2 (5 bases). V was cut by 0 bases and J by 4 bases, with 14 bases left in between. This CDR3 has 15 residues. Germline lookup yields CDR1 SGDLS and CDR2 YYNGEE.